A selection of T cell receptor beta chains follows, all from one sample in a study of CD8+CD57+ T cells in acquired aplastic anemia. TCRdb independently ran MiXCR on the reads; one entry per CDR3 protein. The sample consists of over 150,000 distinct CDR3 sequences, less than 50% of them appearing once. Sequencing was performed on sorted CD4+, CD8+, or CD8+CD57+ T cells (not recorded which) from PBMCs. These receptors all come from a human donor with aplastic anemia. CDR3s include the opening cysteine and the closing phenylalanine or tryptophan.

j_call v_call cdr3_aa
TRBJ2-3 TRBV7-6 CASSLSVLDTQYF
TRBJ1-1 TRBV29-1 CSVGSRTGGGTEAFF
TRBJ2-1 TRBV4-1 CASSQETDYNEQFF
TRBJ2-1 TRBV24-1 CATSDLPRQGSYNEQFF
TRBJ1-1 TRBV10-3 CAIRDGQGNTEAFF
TRBJ1-6 TRBV2 CASSVYTPNSPLHF
TRBJ1-5 TRBV5-1 CASSQRGGLQPQHF
TRBJ1-2 TRBV11-2 CASSAAPGARGYTF
TRBJ2-7 TRBV20-1 CSASRGDSYEQYF
TRBJ2-1 TRBV24-1 CATSDGRGFATEQFF
TRBJ2-1 TRBV15 CASSTLPDGADNEQFF
TRBJ2-7 TRBV6-5 CASSYSTSYEQYF
TRBJ2-2 TRBV2 CASSLLFTGELFF
TRBJ2-3 TRBV7-3 CASSLRGSGRGSRTDTQYF
TRBJ2-2 TRBV5-6 CASSLVGTGGPNTGELFF
TRBJ1-6 TRBV19 CASSISGQGAASPLHF
TRBJ1-1 TRBV6-1 CASSEVGLNTEAFF
TRBJ1-5 TRBV11-2 CASSSHNQPQHF